This T cell receptor (beta chain) was recovered during a study of T-cell memory formation after mild COVID-19 (dated by TCRdb to the early 2020s). Notes on the research overall: TCR sequence clusters from the two donors were found to be largely donor specific. In a couple of donors, T-cell clones that expanded and contracted after mild COVID-19 were followed by sequencing TCRalpha and TCRbeta repertoires longitudinally. The cohort was made up of two young adult volunteers, one female and one male, who were previously healthy. The paper as a whole reports these results and caveats: Contracting CD4+ clones were found mainly in CM and EM memory subsets, while CD8+ clones were enriched in EMRA. SARS-CoV-2 specificity of the second-wave clones peaking on day 37 was not confirmed. Only two mild cases were covered by the study, and larger cohorts that include severe cases with pre-infection samples were considered necessary. Some responding clones were found in pre-infection memory, which suggests that pre-existing cross-reactive memory T cells took part in the SARS-CoV-2 response. From day 15 to 85, contracting clones showed balanced CD4/CD8 phenotypes, whereas a second wave of clones that expanded from day 15 to 37 leaned towards CD4+.

Sequencing was performed on an Illumina NovaSeq 6000. Using 5'RACE with constant-segment primers, TCRalpha and TCRbeta cDNA libraries were constructed, with sample barcodes and unique molecular identifiers added in the process. RNA was extracted from every sample with Trizol reagent. Library amplification was performed in two PCR steps, and a second sample barcode and Illumina TruSeq adapters were introduced in the second step. Sequencing of libraries was performed on an Illumina NovaSeq with 2 x 150 bp paired-end reads. Per the source publication's procedure: With migec v1.2.7, reads were demultiplexed and then collapsed into UMI-guided consensus sequences. Using mixcr v2.1.11, UMI consensuses were aligned to TRA and TRB V and J templates and then assembled into clonotypes. Expanded or contracted clonotypes were those called significant by both edgeR and NoisET, with noise models trained on biological replicates. For edgeR calls, the cutoffs were a false discovery rate-adjusted p below 0.01 and a log2 fold-change threshold of 1. As an exploratory analysis of dynamics, PCA with hierarchical clustering was applied to max-normalized trajectories of the 1000 most abundant clonotypes. Separately sequenced CD4+ and CD8+ repertoires were used to assign the CD4 or CD8 phenotype of responding clones. The public reads were reprocessed in TCRdb via fastp at Q25 and MiXCR, keeping in-frame beta chains. Every distinct CDR3 protein forms one entry, paired with its most common genes and DNA. TCRdb assigned the V and J calls; the authors' analysis was not used. For this sample there are roughly 180,000 distinct CDR3 sequences; about a fifth appear just once. The leading ten clones occupy roughly 3.9% of the sample.

Comment on this clonotype: No antigen is known for it. Nothing much larger sits one base from this clone, and base qualities are not available.

V loses 5 bases of germline sequence and J loses 5 bases, and the interval between the two ends is 9 bases. CDR1 and CDR2, per the germline V gene (reference sequence), are SEHNR and FQNEAQ. Including the terminal cysteine and phenylalanine, the CDR3 comprises 13 residues. Only the CDR3 region is kept as DNA, spanning 39 bases read in frame from base 1. Ficoll-Paque density gradient centrifugation was the method used to isolate PBMCs. Sequencing input: PBMCs or a T cell subset sorted from them (not recorded which). Recombination linked TRBV7-9 to TRBJ2-2; 6 matching bases give a weak D call of TRBD1. This TCR came from a man in his late teens or twenties who had mild COVID-19 (a few samples of this study predate the infection). The sample titles of this study are shuffled in the database, so cell type and time point are left out; the donor was told from shared clones. The nucleotide sequence reads TGTGCCAGCAGCATGAGGGGGACCGGGGAGCTGTTTTTT. Its amino acids are CASSMRGTGELFF.